A selection of T cell receptor beta chains follows, all from one sample in a study of technical replicates of blood from a few donors. TCRdb keeps only in-frame clones here, not all; method: immunoSEQ multiplex PCR. The sample includes over 75,000 clones, roughly 95% of them seen just once. Sequenced material: T cells isolated from PBMCs. All receptors come from a human donor in good health. Each CDR3 is given without its conserved first and last residue.

cdr3_length: 11; j_call: TRBJ2-7; v_call: TRBV5-6; cdr3_aa: ASRTSGSYEQY
cdr3_length: 11; j_call: TRBJ2-5; v_call: TRBV6-5; cdr3_aa: ASSSRTSGGRY
cdr3_length: 14; j_call: TRBJ2-7; v_call: TRBV29-1; cdr3_aa: SGIPAWGQGFSEQY
cdr3_length: 13; j_call: TRBJ2-5; v_call: TRBV19; cdr3_aa: ASSMYREGVETQY
cdr3_length: 13; j_call: TRBJ2-3; v_call: TRBV5-5; cdr3_aa: ASSSGLAGVYTQY
cdr3_length: 12; j_call: TRBJ1-5; v_call: TRBV28; cdr3_aa: ASQGGVDNQPQH
cdr3_length: 10; j_call: TRBJ2-7; v_call: TRBV2; cdr3_aa: ASSESGYEQY
cdr3_length: 12; j_call: TRBJ2-3; v_call: TRBV9; cdr3_aa: ASNIGEGPDTQY
cdr3_length: 13; j_call: TRBJ2-1; v_call: TRBV11-2; cdr3_aa: ASSPEWLAYNEQF
cdr3_length: 9; j_call: TRBJ2-3; v_call: TRBV27; cdr3_aa: ASSFGGTQY
cdr3_length: 14; j_call: TRBJ1-3; v_call: TRBV6-5; cdr3_aa: ASSYAPGGFGNTIY
cdr3_length: 12; j_call: TRBJ2-1; v_call: TRBV11-3; cdr3_aa: ASVGDSAYNEQF
cdr3_length: 14; j_call: TRBJ2-3; v_call: TRBV10-2; cdr3_aa: ASSLRLAGHTDTQY
cdr3_length: 10; j_call: TRBJ2-1; v_call: TRBV19; cdr3_aa: ASGLAMNEQF
cdr3_length: 11; j_call: TRBJ2-1; v_call: TRBV10-1; cdr3_aa: ASSYSSYNEQF
cdr3_length: 11; j_call: TRBJ1-1; v_call: TRBV6-5; cdr3_aa: ASRPRGDTEAF
cdr3_length: 15; j_call: TRBJ1-5; v_call: TRBV7-2; cdr3_aa: ASSATVSVISNQPQH
cdr3_length: 16; j_call: TRBJ1-5; v_call: TRBV4-1; cdr3_aa: ASSHPTLLGQVNQPQH
cdr3_length: 13; j_call: TRBJ2-3; v_call: TRBV5-1; cdr3_aa: ASSLGGLWGDTQY
cdr3_length: 12; j_call: TRBJ1-2; v_call: TRBV19; cdr3_aa: ASSNGHSLYGYT
cdr3_length: 14; j_call: TRBJ1-2; v_call: TRBV5-8; cdr3_aa: ASSLRGQASLVGYT
cdr3_length: 16; j_call: TRBJ2-1; v_call: TRBV4-1; cdr3_aa: ASSLPVPVRSSYNEQF
cdr3_length: 15; j_call: TRBJ1-3; v_call: TRBV9; cdr3_aa: ASSVRTTGGSGNTIY
cdr3_length: 13; j_call: TRBJ2-7; v_call: TRBV7-2; cdr3_aa: ASSLGQDRVYEQY
cdr3_length: 9; j_call: TRBJ1-2; v_call: TRBV6-4; cdr3_aa: ASSEGDGYT
cdr3_length: 16; j_call: TRBJ2-7; v_call: TRBV15; cdr3_aa: ATSRDPDRQGDKYEQY
cdr3_length: 13; j_call: TRBJ1-2; v_call: TRBV18; cdr3_aa: ASSDRTGLNYGYT
cdr3_length: 12; j_call: TRBJ1-2; v_call: TRBV5-4; cdr3_aa: ASSLYGTNYGYT
cdr3_length: 11; j_call: TRBJ2-3; v_call: TRBV9; cdr3_aa: ASSGDRRDTQY
cdr3_length: 11; j_call: TRBJ2-7; v_call: TRBV27; cdr3_aa: ASRRDYSYEQY
cdr3_length: 10; j_call: TRBJ1-6; v_call: TRBV30; cdr3_aa: AWIGYNSPLH
cdr3_length: 13; j_call: TRBJ2-3; v_call: TRBV6-6; cdr3_aa: ASSYSAGGMDTQY
cdr3_length: 12; j_call: TRBJ2-5; v_call: TRBV27; cdr3_aa: ASSRDRVQETQY
cdr3_length: 20; j_call: TRBJ1-5; v_call: TRBV28; cdr3_aa: ASSLLPFLGQGTVNSNQPQH
cdr3_length: 14; j_call: TRBJ2-4; v_call: TRBV14; cdr3_aa: ASSQDLTYPRGIQY
cdr3_length: 13; j_call: TRBJ2-7; v_call: TRBV7-9; cdr3_aa: ASSPPVGGNYEQY
cdr3_length: 12; j_call: TRBJ1-4; v_call: TRBV7-8; cdr3_aa: ASSPGTGNEKLF
cdr3_length: 11; j_call: TRBJ1-2; v_call: TRBV6-4; cdr3_aa: ASRPQGSYGYT
cdr3_length: 12; j_call: TRBJ2-1; v_call: TRBV15; cdr3_aa: ATSQTTSYNEQF
cdr3_length: 12; j_call: TRBJ2-3; v_call: TRBV7-6; cdr3_aa: ASSSGLAPDTQY
cdr3_length: 14; j_call: TRBJ2-1; v_call: TRBV7-2; cdr3_aa: ASSLALVFSYNEQF
cdr3_length: 12; j_call: TRBJ1-6; v_call: TRBV2; cdr3_aa: ASSVGGLGLALH
cdr3_length: 12; j_call: TRBJ2-7; v_call: TRBV7-9; cdr3_aa: ASSLRADSYEQY
cdr3_length: 13; j_call: TRBJ2-1; v_call: TRBV5-1; cdr3_aa: ASRTGTTSYNEQF
cdr3_length: 11; j_call: TRBJ2-2; v_call: TRBV11-2; cdr3_aa: ASSLVQTGELF
cdr3_length: 13; j_call: TRBJ2-1; v_call: TRBV6-6; cdr3_aa: ASSYLGQGSNEQF
cdr3_length: 11; j_call: TRBJ2-1; v_call: TRBV11-2; cdr3_aa: ASSTDRTSASF
cdr3_length: 12; j_call: TRBJ2-7; v_call: TRBV13; cdr3_aa: ASSSRTDTYEQY